Below, 5 T cell receptor beta chains from the same sample are listed, as sequenced in a study of kidney transplant recipient with SARS-CoV-2 infection. Using its own MiXCR run on the reads, TCRdb lists one record per CDR3 protein. The top ten hold under 9.5% of the sample, which has under 300,000 distinct CDR3 sequences, around 26% seen once. Sequenced here: a blood sample, sampled at baseline and on roughly day 110 from a kidney transplant recipient. These receptors originate from a male patient aged 25 to 39 who had COVID-19 and was a kidney transplant recipient. Some T cells may be transferred from the graft donor.

Many counts were recorded for this clonotype. The chain recombines TRBV11-2 with TRBJ2-7; D is undetermined. In germline, CDR1 is SGHAT, CDR2 FQNNGV. V was cut by 5 bases and J by 0 bases, with 11 bases left in between. The CDR3 consists of 14 residues. As DNA, the CDR3 is TGTGCCAGCAGCAGTGACTTCAACTCCTACGAGCAGTACTTC. This codes for CASSSDFNSYEQYF. Using reference TRBV11-2 and TRBJ2-7 for the parts outside the CDR3, the full variable domain is EAGVAQSPRYKIIEKRQSVAFWCNPISGHATLYWYQQILGQGPKLLIQFQNNGVVDDSQLPKDRFSAERLKGVDSTLKIQPAKLEDSAVYLCASSSDFNSYEQYFGPGTRLTVT.

With regard to this clonotype: Being one base from a much bigger clone, this may be a read error. It is likely a read error, because the conserved phenylalanine at the end of the CDR3 is missing. The chain joins TRBV10-1 to TRBJ1-2; D remains ambiguous. Germline V lookup: CDR1 WNHNN, CDR2 SYGVQD (reference sequence). Trimming removed 5 bases from V and 4 bases from J, with 23 bases in between. This CDR3 is built from 17 residues. Here the CDR3 reads CASSLYRRSRKTYGYTI. The CDR3 nucleotides read TGCGCCAGCAGTCTATACCGAAGATCGCGAAAGACCTATGGCTACACCATC.

Remarks on this clonotype: A much larger clonotype is one base distant, so this may be a read error. This chain joins TRBV7-3 and TRBJ2-3; D is perhaps TRBD1 (5 bases). Germline V gene lookup returns CDR1 SGHTA and CDR2 FQGTGA. This CDR3 is 12 amino acids long. The CDR3 spells CASSLTGDKQYF. CDR3 nucleotide sequence: TGTGCCAGCAGCTTAACAGGGGATAAGCAGTATTTT.

The rearrangement uses TRBV24-1 and TRBJ2-1; D uncertain. This CDR3 contains 12 residues. V dropped 4 bases and J dropped 6 bases, with 6 bases sitting between them. Germline V gives CDR1 KGHDR, CDR2 SFDVKD. The CDR3 is CATSERVNEQFF. CDR3 sequence (DNA): TGTGCCACCAGTGAACGAGTCAATGAGCAGTTCTTC.

The sample holds a few counts of this clonotype. The rearrangement joins TRBV7-9 to TRBJ2-1; 9 bases map to TRBD2. The J segment lost 6 bases and the V segment lost 8 bases, leaving 11 bases of the junction unmatched. The CDR3 is 15 amino acids. From germline, CDR1 is SEHNR and CDR2 FQNEAQ (reference sequence). This CDR3 reads CASGLRLAAINEQFF. Here the CDR3 DNA reads TGTGCCAGCGGTTTGAGACTAGCGGCAATCAATGAGCAGTTCTTC.